This T cell receptor (beta chain) was profiled in a study of beta chain features in type 1 diabetes. Study findings and constraints: In every one of the four CD4+ subsets, TCRB CDR3s were moderately but significantly shorter in Type 1 diabetes patients.

Note on this clone: Its antigen is not known.

In germline, CDR1 is SGHDN, CDR2 FVKESK. V was clipped by 2 bases and J by 8 bases, with 12 bases between them. CDR3 length: 13 amino acids. Investigators reverse transcribed all isolated RNA, so they sequenced expressed TCRB transcripts. The data were produced by immunoSEQ multiplex PCR, yet TCRdb's version contains in-frame clones alone and is incomplete. The sample consists of approximately 150,000 clones, 10% to 15% of them appearing once. CD45RO/CCR7/CD25/CD127/CD95/CD27 separated CD4+ naive, central memory, regulatory and stem cell-like memory cells by sorting. The sequence was obtained from a man between 18 and 29 years old with type 1 diabetes. The specimen sequenced was central memory CD4+ T cells from blood. The chain is built from TRBV14 and TRBJ1-2; D is possibly TRBD1 (6 bases). CDR3 in amino acids: CASSQSRTEGYTF. The CDR3 DNA reads as TGTGCCAGCAGCCAATCCAGGACAGAAGGCTACACCTTC.